The subject of this entry is one T cell receptor (beta chain). Its antigen is undetermined. Aged roughly 6 to 90, donors were systemically healthy Caucasians from Russia. A second 7 to 11 cycle PCR used barcoded and J-beta primers. Each cDNA molecule received a tag from a template-switch adaptor that had 12 random nucleotides. TCRdb re-derived calls from the 5' RACE reads in MiXCR, one entry per CDR3 protein. There are a few hundred thousand distinct CDR3 sequences in the sample; about 49% occur only once, and around 49% lies in the top ten. These data come from a study of blood T cells in healthy people across ages. Whole-study findings and limits: Getting older went along with TCR beta diversity per million T cells dropping roughly linearly. The study found more naive CD4+ cells and higher diversity in long-lived than aged donors.

The sample was blood. The source of this sequence is a man in his fifties or sixties in good health.

The CDR3, as DNA: TGTGCCAGCTCACCACCAGGGGACAGGGATGGGGAGCAGTACTTC. Translated: CASSPPGDRDGEQYF. The genes are TRBV18 and TRBJ2-7; 9 nucleotides line up with TRBD1. The CDR3 runs to 15 residues. From germline, CDR1 is KGHSH and CDR2 LQKENI. The V gene end was trimmed by 0 bases and the J gene end by 7 bases; junction bases not matched to a gene: 7.